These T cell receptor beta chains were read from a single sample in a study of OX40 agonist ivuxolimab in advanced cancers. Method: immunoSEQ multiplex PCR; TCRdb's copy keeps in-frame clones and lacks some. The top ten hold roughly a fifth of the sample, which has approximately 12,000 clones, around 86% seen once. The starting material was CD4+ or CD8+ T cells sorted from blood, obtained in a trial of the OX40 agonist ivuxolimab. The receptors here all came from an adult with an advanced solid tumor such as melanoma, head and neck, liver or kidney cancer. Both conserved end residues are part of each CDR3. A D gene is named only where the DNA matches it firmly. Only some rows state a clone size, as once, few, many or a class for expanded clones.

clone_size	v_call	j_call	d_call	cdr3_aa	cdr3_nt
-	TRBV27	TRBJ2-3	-	CASSIASSTDTQYF	TGTGCCAGCAGTATAGCGTCTAGCACAGATACGCAGTATTTT
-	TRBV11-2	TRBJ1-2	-	CASSLGGRGDGYTF	TGTGCCAGCAGCTTAGGGGGCAGGGGAGATGGCTACACCTTC
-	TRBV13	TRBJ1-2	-	CASSVAGHPNYGYTF	TGTGCCAGCAGCGTAGCCGGACACCCGAACTATGGCTACACCTTC
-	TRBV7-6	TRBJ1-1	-	CASSFTGDTEAFF	TGTGCCAGCAGCTTTACGGGGGACACTGAAGCTTTCTTT
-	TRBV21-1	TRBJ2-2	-	CASSKLAGGRTGELFF	TGTGCCAGCAGCAAACTAGCGGGGGGGCGCACCGGGGAGCTGTTTTTT
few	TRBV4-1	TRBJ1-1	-	CASSQALGRTEAFF	TGCGCCAGCAGCCAGGCTTTAGGGAGGACTGAAGCTTTCTTT
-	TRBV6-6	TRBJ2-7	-	CASSYGGDEVYEQYF	TGTGCCAGCAGTTACGGCGGGGACGAAGTCTACGAGCAGTACTTC
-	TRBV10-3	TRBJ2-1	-	CAITPGSGNEQFF	TGTGCCATCACCCCTGGGAGCGGCAATGAGCAGTTCTTC
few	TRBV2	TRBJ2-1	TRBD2	CAHIGAGAYNEQFF	TGTGCCCACATCGGAGCGGGGGCCTACAATGAGCAGTTCTTC
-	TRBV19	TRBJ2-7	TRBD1	CASSRVPGQGLDAYEQYF	TGTGCCAGTAGTCGAGTTCCGGGACAGGGTTTAGACGCCTACGAGCAGTACTTC
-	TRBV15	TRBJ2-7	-	CATGGDILYEQYF	TGTGCCACCGGTGGAGACATCCTCTACGAGCAGTACTTC
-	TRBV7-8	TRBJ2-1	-	CASSWGGYNEQFF	TGTGCCAGCAGCTGGGGCGGGTACAATGAGCAGTTCTTC
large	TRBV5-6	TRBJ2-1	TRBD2	CASSLQASGHYNEQFF	TGTGCCAGCAGCTTGCAGGCTAGCGGACATTACAATGAGCAGTTCTTC
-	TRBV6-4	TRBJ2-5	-	CASPRTQEETQYF	TGTGCCAGCCCCCGGACCCAAGAAGAGACCCAGTACTTC
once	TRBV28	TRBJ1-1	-	CASSFQITNTEAFF	TGTGCCAGCAGTTTTCAGATTACGAACACTGAAGCTTTCTTT
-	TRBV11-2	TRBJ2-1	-	CASSLLLGQLPGGLF	TGTGCCAGCAGCTTGTTATTGGGGCAGTTACCCGGTGGGCTCTTC
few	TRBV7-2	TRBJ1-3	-	CASSLEPSSGNTIYF	TGTGCCAGCAGCTTAGAACCGAGCTCTGGAAACACCATATATTTT
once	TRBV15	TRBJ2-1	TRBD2	CATSSGVSGVYNEQFF	TGTGCCACCAGCAGTGGCGTTAGCGGGGTCTACAATGAGCAGTTCTTC
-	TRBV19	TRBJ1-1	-	CASSLFTEAFF	TGTGCCAGTAGTCTCTTCACTGAAGCTTTCTTT
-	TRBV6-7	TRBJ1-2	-	CASSVAGHPNYGYTF	TGTGCCAGCAGCGTAGCCGGACACCCGAACTATGGCTACACCTTC
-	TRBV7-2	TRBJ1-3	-	CASSLDRSSGNTIYF	TGTGCCAGCAGCTTAGACAGGTCCTCTGGAAACACCATATATTTT